The 2 T cell receptor beta chains listed next were all sequenced from one sample in a study of T cells after yellow fever vaccination. In TCRdb, the 5' RACE reads were re-called with MiXCR into one record per CDR3 protein. The sample lists roughly 260,000 distinct CDR3 sequences, 10% to 15% occurring once. The sequenced sample was CD4+ T cells sorted from PBMCs, obtained 45 days after the yellow fever booster vaccination. All receptors derive from a young man who received the YFV17D yellow fever vaccine.

Written as DNA, the CDR3 is TGTGCCAGCAGGGGGACTAGCGGCTTCGGGGAGCTGTTTTTT. Protein sequence: CASRGTSGFGELFF. V is TRBV12-3 or TRBV12-4 and J is TRBJ2-2, with 11 bases matching TRBD2. Trimming took 6 bases from V and 7 from J; bases not matched to a gene: 4. CDR3 length: 14 amino acids.

The rearrangement uses TRBV7-3 and TRBJ2-5; D is uncertain. This CDR3 comprises 13 residues. The V end lost 5 bases, the J end lost 9 bases, and 16 bases lay between the germline ends. Germline loops: CDR1 SGHTA, CDR2 FQGTGA. Here the CDR3 reads CASSPRPLEAQYF. The CDR3 bases are TGTGCCAGCAGCCCGCGTCCCCTTGAGGCCCAGTACTTC.